This T cell receptor beta chain was found in a study of cytomegalovirus exposure and HLA in healthy donors. General study points: Likely technical artifact: a cluster of highly shared sequence variants. When presence/absence was analysed, sequencing depth was taken to be roughly uniform across donors. Later, an analysis found that common viral pathogens appeared to be linked with several of the most significant clusters.

Healthy bone marrow donors supplied every sample. PCR amplification relied on 60 Vbeta primers (plus 13 Jbeta primers). Clones were read by immunoSEQ multiplex PCR, and TCRdb kept only the in-frame ones, dropping some. The profile shows under 250,000 clones, around 85% of them singletons. CDR3 length: 15 amino acids. V dropped 5 bases and J dropped 4 bases, with 14 bases sitting between them. Germline V CDR1 and CDR2: SGHTA, FQGTGA. To note about this clone: Its antigen is as yet unknown.

V usage is TRBV7-3 and J usage is TRBJ2-2; D is perhaps TRBD2 (6 bases). This receptor was taken from a woman aged 50 to 65 in good health and CMV-seronegative. The material sequenced was PBMCs. In nucleotides, the CDR3 is TGTGCCAGCAGCCCCTTAGCGGTCCTCACCGGGGAGCTGTTTTTT. It is translated as CASSPLAVLTGELFF. Full variable domain (remainder filled in from reference TRBV7-3 and TRBJ2-2): GAGVSQTPSNKVTEKGKYVELRCDPISGHTALYWYRQSLGQGPEFLIYFQGTGAADDSGLPNDRFFAVRPEGSVSTLKIQRTERGDSAVYLCASSPLAVLTGELFFGEGSRLTVL.